These T cell receptor beta chains were read from a single sample in a study of shared clonotypes between healthy human individuals. TCRdb keeps only in-frame clones here, not all; method: immunoSEQ multiplex PCR. The sample has 1.4 million or so clones; around 98.5% are singletons. Sequencing was carried out using naive CD4+ T cells sorted from blood. The receptor source for this set is a man in his thirties or forties in good health. Each CDR3 is given with its conserved first and last residue. A D gene is named only where the DNA matches it firmly. Where a row states a size, it is once, few, many or the class of an expanded clone; other rows omit it.

V	J	D	size	CDR3	DNA
TRBV5-1	TRBJ2-1	.	.	CASSPRLGTGMYNEQFF	TGCGCCAGCAGCCCGAGGCTCGGGACTGGCATGTACAATGAGCAGTTCTTC
TRBV4-3	TRBJ2-1	TRBD2	.	CASSQRLAEINEQFF	TGCGCCAGCAGCCAACGACTAGCGGAGATCAATGAGCAGTTCTTC
TRBV2	TRBJ1-4	.	.	CASSEVREKLFF	TGTGCCAGCAGTGAAGTCCGGGAAAAACTGTTTTTT
TRBV28	TRBJ2-7	TRBD2	.	CASSLTEGLAGVLHEQYF	TGTGCCAGCAGTCTCACCGAGGGACTAGCGGGAGTATTGCACGAGCAGTACTTC
TRBV5-1	TRBJ1-4	.	.	CASSLTGATNEKLFF	TGCGCCAGCAGCTTGACCGGGGCAACTAATGAAAAACTGTTTTTT
TRBV9	TRBJ2-7	TRBD1	.	CASSPRTGPLREQYF	TGTGCCAGCAGCCCCCGGACAGGCCCCCTCCGCGAGCAGTACTTC
TRBV4-2	TRBJ2-2	.	.	CASSLSRAGNTGELFF	TGTGCCAGCAGCCTAAGCAGGGCTGGGAACACCGGGGAGCTGTTTTTT
TRBV28	TRBJ1-5	.	.	CASSPTGVDNQPQHF	TGTGCCAGCAGTCCCACGGGGGTGGACAATCAGCCCCAGCATTTT
TRBV7-6	TRBJ2-3	.	.	CASSLGGTITDTQYF	TGTGCCAGCAGCTTAGGTGGGACGATCACAGATACGCAGTATTTT
TRBV28	TRBJ2-5	TRBD2	.	CASRDPGAGVEETQYF	TGTGCCAGCAGGGATCCGGGAGCGGGAGTTGAAGAGACCCAGTACTTC
TRBV28	TRBJ2-7	.	.	CASIHTGLYEQYF	TGTGCCAGCATTCATACGGGACTTTACGAGCAGTACTTC
TRBV4-1	TRBJ2-1	.	few	CASSQDVHRVEFF	TGCGCCAGCAGCCAAGATGTGCATCGGGTAGAGTTCTTC
TRBV5-6	TRBJ1-1	TRBD1	.	CASSQKGQGAQTEAFF	TGTGCCAGCAGCCAAAAGGGACAGGGGGCGCAGACTGAAGCTTTCTTT
TRBV25-1	TRBJ1-4	.	once	CASSETATNEKLFF	TGTGCCAGCAGTGAAACAGCAACTAATGAAAAACTGTTTTTT
TRBV5-6	TRBJ1-1	.	.	CASSGRVSWNTEAFF	TGTGCCAGCAGCGGGAGGGTATCCTGGAACACTGAAGCTTTCTTT
TRBV19	TRBJ2-5	.	.	CASSTGETQYF	TGTGCCAGTAGTACCGGAGAGACCCAGTACTTC
TRBV5-4	TRBJ2-1	.	.	CASSLGVRSSYNEQFF	TGTGCCAGCAGCTTGGGGGTCCGCAGCTCCTACAATGAGCAGTTCTTC
TRBV7-8	TRBJ1-5	.	.	CASSIQAYSNQPQHF	TGTGCCAGCAGCATCCAGGCATATAGCAATCAGCCCCAGCATTTT
TRBV11-2	TRBJ2-7	.	.	CASSLALAVHSSYEQYF	TGTGCCAGCAGCTTAGCATTAGCGGTCCATAGCTCCTACGAGCAGTACTTC
TRBV28	TRBJ2-1	.	.	CASSSSTRLVTYNEQFF	TGTGCCAGCAGTTCCAGCACGAGACTAGTTACCTACAATGAGCAGTTCTTC
TRBV7-9	TRBJ1-5	TRBD1	.	CASSLGDRGDQPQHF	TGTGCCAGCAGCTTAGGGGACAGGGGGGATCAGCCCCAGCATTTT
TRBV7-7	TRBJ2-6	.	.	CASSLHRSGANVLTF	TGTGCTAGCAGCCTCCACAGATCTGGGGCCAACGTCCTGACTTTC
TRBV4-1	TRBJ2-3	.	.	CASSQGVQGTSTDTQYF	TGCGCCAGCAGCCAAGGAGTACAGGGAACTAGCACAGATACGCAGTATTTT
TRBV27	TRBJ2-1	TRBD2	once	CASSGLAGGIEQFF	TGTGCCAGCTCGGGACTAGCGGGAGGAATTGAGCAGTTCTTC
TRBV5-5	TRBJ2-1	TRBD2	.	CASSLTGTKNSEQFF	TGTGCCAGCAGCCTGACCGGGACTAAAAACTCTGAGCAGTTCTTC
TRBV27	TRBJ1-2	.	.	CASSFWTANYGYTF	TGTGCCAGCAGTTTCTGGACAGCTAACTATGGCTACACCTTC
TRBV18	TRBJ2-2	.	once	CASSPRPGTAGELFF	TGTGCCAGCTCACCACGGCCAGGGACGGCCGGGGAGCTGTTTTTT
TRBV7-9	TRBJ2-7	.	.	CASAGGFHSYEQYF	TGTGCCAGCGCTGGTGGCTTTCACTCCTACGAGCAGTACTTC
TRBV10-2	TRBJ1-1	.	.	CASSEVVGGAEAFF	TGCGCCAGCAGTGAGGTTGTGGGGGGAGCTGAAGCTTTCTTT
TRBV28	TRBJ2-1	TRBD2	once	CASSSTGLAGNEQFF	TGTGCCAGCAGTTCTACGGGACTAGCGGGCAATGAGCAGTTCTTC
TRBV2	TRBJ2-2	.	.	CASSVWGDTGELFF	TGTGCCAGCAGTGTGTGGGGGGACACCGGGGAGCTGTTTTTT
TRBV5-6	TRBJ2-5	TRBD2	once	CASSLGTSGETQYF	TGTGCCAGCAGCTTGGGGACTAGCGGAGAGACCCAGTACTTC
TRBV5-5	TRBJ2-5	.	.	CASSLIGSQETQYF	TGTGCCAGCAGCTTAATCGGCAGCCAAGAGACCCAGTACTTC
TRBV5-4	TRBJ2-7	TRBD2	few	CASSAGLAGGYEQYF	TGTGCCAGCAGCGCCGGACTAGCGGGAGGCTACGAGCAGTACTTC
TRBV10-3	TRBJ2-1	.	.	CAISFGGYNEQFF	TGTGCCATCAGTTTTGGCGGATACAATGAGCAGTTCTTC
TRBV7-8	TRBJ2-1	TRBD2	.	CASSLPSGTSGNPGYNEQFF	TGTGCCAGCAGCTTGCCATCCGGGACTAGCGGGAACCCAGGCTACAATGAGCAGTTCTTC
TRBV28	TRBJ2-7	.	.	CASSSWKDEQYF	TGTGCCAGCAGTTCCTGGAAGGACGAGCAGTACTTC
TRBV18	TRBJ2-3	TRBD2	.	CASSPPHESGGTQYF	TGTGCCAGCTCACCACCGCACGAGTCGGGGGGTACGCAGTATTTT
TRBV10-3	TRBJ1-2	TRBD1	.	CAISSTGNYGYTF	TGTGCCATCAGTTCGACAGGGAACTATGGCTACACCTTC
TRBV7-9	TRBJ1-1	TRBD1	.	CASSLTGGVAEAFF	TGTGCCAGCAGCCTAACAGGGGGTGTCGCTGAAGCTTTCTTT
TRBV6-6	TRBJ1-2	.	once	CASSYGPREGGYTF	TGTGCCAGCAGTTACGGGCCGAGGGAGGGCGGCTACACCTTC
TRBV5-6	TRBJ2-3	TRBD1	.	CASSLRDRGRDTQYF	TGTGCCAGCAGCCTCCGGGACAGGGGGAGGGATACGCAGTATTTT
TRBV2	TRBJ2-1	TRBD2	.	CASTLGTSGRGYNEQFF	TGTGCCAGCACCCTAGGGACTAGCGGGAGAGGATACAATGAGCAGTTCTTC
TRBV19	TRBJ1-4	.	.	CASSIDHWYEKLFF	TGTGCCAGTAGTATAGATCACTGGTATGAAAAACTGTTTTTT
TRBV5-1	TRBJ2-7	TRBD2	.	CASRSFGGGSYEQYF	TGCGCCAGCAGGTCATTTGGCGGGGGTTCCTACGAGCAGTACTTC
TRBV27	TRBJ2-7	.	.	CARGGHNPYEQYF	TGTGCCCGAGGGGGACATAACCCCTACGAGCAGTACTTC
TRBV2	TRBJ2-7	.	.	CASSLRDSLYEQYF	TGTGCCAGCAGTCTCCGGGACTCCCTCTACGAGCAGTACTTC
TRBV12-5	TRBJ2-2	.	.	CASAKPQVGKTGELFF	TGTGCTAGTGCCAAACCCCAAGTGGGTAAAACCGGGGAGCTGTTTTTT
TRBV18	TRBJ2-5	TRBD2	.	CASSPASGSETQYF	TGTGCCAGCTCACCGGCTAGCGGGAGTGAGACCCAGTACTTC
TRBV6-6	TRBJ2-5	.	.	CASAKTKETQYF	TGTGCCAGTGCGAAGACAAAAGAGACCCAGTACTTC
TRBV2	TRBJ1-5	.	.	CASSEGGRRNNQPQHF	TGTGCCAGCAGTGAGGGGGGGCGGAGGAACAATCAGCCCCAGCATTTT
TRBV5-8	TRBJ2-3	.	.	CASSKGGADTQYF	TGTGCCAGCAGCAAAGGGGGGGCAGATACGCAGTATTTT
TRBV25-1	TRBJ2-7	.	.	CASSESGNYYEQYF	TGTGCCAGCAGTGAAAGTGGGAACTACTACGAGCAGTACTTC
TRBV18	TRBJ2-7	.	once	CASSPPTVSYEQYF	TGTGCCAGCTCACCCCCGACGGTTTCCTACGAGCAGTACTTC
TRBV7-2	TRBJ1-4	.	.	CASSLAGSGVGEKLFF	TGTGCCAGCAGCTTAGCAGGTTCCGGGGTTGGGGAAAAACTGTTTTTT
TRBV2	TRBJ2-1	.	once	CASTGASSYNEQFF	TGTGCCAGCACGGGCGCGAGCTCCTACAATGAGCAGTTCTTC
TRBV10-2	TRBJ2-7	.	.	CASSESWTGTYEQYF	TGCGCCAGCAGTGAGTCGTGGACGGGAACCTACGAGCAGTACTTC
TRBV11-1	TRBJ2-1	TRBD2	.	CASSPHSGTSGSEQFF	TGTGCCAGCAGCCCACATTCCGGGACTAGCGGGAGTGAGCAGTTCTTC
TRBV9	TRBJ1-5	.	once	CASNRGSGNQPQHF	TGTGCCAGCAATAGGGGATCGGGCAATCAGCCCCAGCATTTT
TRBV18	TRBJ2-5	.	once	CASSPGLAGETQYF	TGTGCCAGCTCACCTGGGCTTGCGGGAGAGACCCAGTACTTC